Listed below are T cell receptor beta chains from one sample, sequenced in a study of beta chain features in type 1 diabetes. The data were produced by immunoSEQ multiplex PCR, yet TCRdb's version contains in-frame clones alone and is incomplete. The data show some 150,000 clones, with roughly 9.3% seen just once and 0.55% to 0.65% held by the top ten. Sequenced input: central memory CD4+ T cells from blood. Receptors originate from a woman between 35 and 50 years old in good health. CDR3s include the opening cysteine and the closing phenylalanine or tryptophan. The D gene is left open where the match is weak. Clone size, where shown, is once, few, many, or a class for clones that have expanded.

few	TRBD1	TRBV7-8	TRBJ2-7	TGTGCCAGCAGCCACCGACAGGGGAACTACGAGCAGTACTTC	CASSHRQGNYEQYF
NA	TRBD1	TRBV6-1	TRBJ2-5	TGTGCCAGCAGTGCTGAGCGAGGGACAGGATTATCGGAGGCCCAGTACTTC	CASSAERGTGLSEAQYF
NA	NA	TRBV7-9	TRBJ2-1	TGTGCCAGCAGCTTAGGCCAACTAAACAATGAGCAGTTCTTC	CASSLGQLNNEQFF
many	TRBD1	TRBV14	TRBJ2-1	TGTGCCAGCAGCCTCTATTCTCAGGGGGCTGAGCAGTTCTTC	CASSLYSQGAEQFF
few	TRBD1	TRBV6-5	TRBJ1-2	TGTGCCAGCAGTTACACCGACAGGGGAGTCTATGGCTACACCTTC	CASSYTDRGVYGYTF
NA	TRBD2	TRBV5-1	TRBJ2-1	TGCGCCAGCAGCTTGGGGGGACTAGCGCTGGGGTACAATGAGCAGTTCTTC	CASSLGGLALGYNEQFF
NA	NA	TRBV5-4	TRBJ2-3	TGTGCCAGCAGCAAAGGGACTGGGCCCCTAGGGGATACGCAGTATTTT	CASSKGTGPLGDTQYF
NA	NA	TRBV2	TRBJ2-2	TGTGCCAGCAGCCCCCAGGCCGGGGAGCTGTTTTTT	CASSPQAGELFF
few	TRBD1	TRBV25-1	TRBJ2-3	TGTGCCAGCAGACCTACGGGACAGGAGGCGCAGTATTTT	CASRPTGQEAQYF
NA	NA	TRBV11-2	TRBJ2-2	TGTGCCAGCAGCTTAGATCGGGAGCGGGAGCTGTTTTTT	CASSLDRERELFF
few	TRBD1	TRBV28	TRBJ2-7	TGTGCCAGCAGATCCGCGGACAGGCTTACCTACGAGCAGTACTTC	CASRSADRLTYEQYF
many	TRBD2	TRBV15	TRBJ2-5	TGTGCCACCAGCAGAGATCGGGCGGGGGGGAGTTTGGCGGAGACCCAGTACTTC	CATSRDRAGGSLAETQYF
NA	TRBD1	TRBV2	TRBJ2-1	TGTGCCAGCAGTGAAGAGGGACAGGGGTACAATGAGCAGTTCTTC	CASSEEGQGYNEQFF
few	TRBD1	TRBV7-9	TRBJ2-3	TGTGCCAGCAGCCTACAGGGGGATAGCACAGATACGCAGTATTTT	CASSLQGDSTDTQYF
NA	TRBD2	TRBV18	TRBJ2-1	TGTGCCAGCTCTCCACCTACGGGCTTAGCGGGGGGCCCGGGGCAGTTCTTC	CASSPPTGLAGGPGQFF
few	TRBD1	TRBV5-5	TRBJ1-2	TGTGCCAGCAGCTTAAGGGGGCAAGGCTATGGCTACACCTTC	CASSLRGQGYGYTF
NA	TRBD2	TRBV6-5	TRBJ2-1	TGTGCCAGCAGTCTTAGCGGGGTCAGCGATGAGCAGTTCTTC	CASSLSGVSDEQFF
few	NA	TRBV19	TRBJ1-5	TGTGCCAGCCGATTTCGGAATCAGCCCCAGCATTTT	CASRFRNQPQHF
NA	NA	TRBV12-5	TRBJ1-1	TGTGCTAGTGGTTCAACAAGGGGCAGGATCACTGAAGCTTTCTTT	CASGSTRGRITEAFF
NA	NA	TRBV5-6	TRBJ2-1	TGTGCCAGCAGCTTGGGACAGTACTCCTACAATGAGCAGTTCTTC	CASSLGQYSYNEQFF
few	TRBD1	TRBV5-4	TRBJ2-6	TGTGCCAGCAGCTGGTACAGGGGCGGCTTCGACACTGGGGCCAACGTCCTGACTTTC	CASSWYRGGFDTGANVLTF
few	NA	TRBV6-6	TRBJ1-4	TGTGCCAGCCTGACAGGAGCCAATGAAAAACTGTTTTTT	CASLTGANEKLFF
NA	TRBD1	TRBV19	TRBJ1-5	TGTGCCAGTAGTATGCAGGGGGGCAATCAGCCCCAGCATTTT	CASSMQGGNQPQHF
NA	NA	TRBV9	TRBJ2-5	TGTGCCAGCAGCGTAGATGGCAGCGGGGAGACCCAGTACTTC	CASSVDGSGETQYF
NA	TRBD1	TRBV5-1	TRBJ1-4	TGCGCCAGCAGCTTCTCCACACAGGGGATGAGGGAAAAACTGTTTTTT	CASSFSTQGMREKLFF
few	NA	TRBV13	TRBJ2-7	TGTGCCAGCAGCTTTAGCGGCTCGGGAAGGGCCTCCTACGAGCAGTACTTC	CASSFSGSGRASYEQYF
few	NA	TRBV5-1	TRBJ2-7	TGCGCCAGCAGCTCGGACAATACCTACGAGCAGTACTTC	CASSSDNTYEQYF
many	NA	TRBV15	TRBJ2-3	TGTGCCACCAAGGGGGGGAGCACAGATACGCAGTATTTT	CATKGGSTDTQYF
few	NA	TRBV11-2	TRBJ2-7	TGTGCCAGCAGCTTTTCCGGGACATCCTACGAGCAGTACTTC	CASSFSGTSYEQYF
few	NA	TRBV6-5	TRBJ1-3	TGTGCCAGCAGTGACACAGGCTCTGGAAACACCATATATTTT	CASSDTGSGNTIYF
few	NA	TRBV11-2	TRBJ2-3	TGTGCCAGCAGCACCTCCACGAGTCCCACAGATACGCAGTATTTT	CASSTSTSPTDTQYF
NA	NA	TRBV11-2	TRBJ1-4	TGTGCCAGCAGCTCATGGACAGCGAGAAATGAAAAACTGTTTTTT	CASSSWTARNEKLFF
few	TRBD1	TRBV10-3	TRBJ2-1	TGTGCCATATCGACCAGGACAGGGGACAATGAGCAGTTCTTC	CAISTRTGDNEQFF
many	TRBD1	TRBV5-4	TRBJ1-2	TGTGCCAGCAGCCCCTCCTATCAGGGGGACTATGGCTACACCTTC	CASSPSYQGDYGYTF
few	NA	TRBV5-1	TRBJ1-2	TGCGCCAGCAGCTTGGGGGCAGGGGTCGACTATGGCTACACCTTC	CASSLGAGVDYGYTF
NA	TRBD2	TRBV5-1	TRBJ2-2	TGCGCCAGCAGCTTGAGAGCGGGGGTTTCTGGCGGGGAGCTGTTTTTT	CASSLRAGVSGGELFF
few	NA	TRBV2	TRBJ1-4	TGTGCCAGCATGTCGGGGGTCCATGAAAAACTGTTTTTT	CASMSGVHEKLFF
NA	TRBD1	TRBV2	TRBJ2-7	TGTGCCAGCACCCTGGGACAGGACTACGAGCAGTACTTC	CASTLGQDYEQYF
many	TRBD1	TRBV7-9	TRBJ2-5	TGTGCCAGCAGCCTCGATCGGGGACAGGGTCGGGAGACCCAGTACTTC	CASSLDRGQGRETQYF
NA	TRBD1	TRBV5-1	TRBJ2-7	TGCGCCAGCAGCTTGACCGGGACAGGGGCCTACGAGCAGTACTTC	CASSLTGTGAYEQYF
many	TRBD1	TRBV19	TRBJ2-6	TGTGCCAGTACACAGGGGTCCCACACGGCCAACGTCCTGACTTTC	CASTQGSHTANVLTF
few	NA	TRBV27	TRBJ2-5	TGTGCCAGCAGTTGGGCGGGCCAAGAGACCCAGTACTTC	CASSWAGQETQYF
few	TRBD2	TRBV7-6	TRBJ2-1	TGTGCCAGCAGCTTTCGGACTAGCGGGGGTTCCAATGAGCAGTTCTTC	CASSFRTSGGSNEQFF
few	NA	TRBV7-2	TRBJ1-1	TGTGCCAGCAGCTTAGCGCTGAGCTTGAACACTGAAGCTTTCTTT	CASSLALSLNTEAFF
NA	TRBD2	TRBV27	TRBJ2-2	TGTGCCAGCAGTTTTGGTCGGGGGGGCCTCACCGGGGAGCTGTTTTTT	CASSFGRGGLTGELFF
NA	TRBD2	TRBV7-6	TRBJ2-7	TGTGCCAGCAGCTTACTCCCCCTTGCGGGGGGGCCCCACGAGCAGTACTTC	CASSLLPLAGGPHEQYF